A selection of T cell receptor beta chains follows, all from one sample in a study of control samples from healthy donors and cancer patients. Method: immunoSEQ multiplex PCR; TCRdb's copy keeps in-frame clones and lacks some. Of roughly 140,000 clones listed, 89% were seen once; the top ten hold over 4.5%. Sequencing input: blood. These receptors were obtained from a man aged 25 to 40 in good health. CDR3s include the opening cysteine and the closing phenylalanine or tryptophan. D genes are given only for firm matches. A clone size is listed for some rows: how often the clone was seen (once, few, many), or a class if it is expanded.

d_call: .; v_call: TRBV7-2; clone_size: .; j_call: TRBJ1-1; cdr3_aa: CASSPGDWGGAFF; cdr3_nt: TGTGCCAGCAGCCCCGGCGATTGGGGGGGAGCTTTCTTT
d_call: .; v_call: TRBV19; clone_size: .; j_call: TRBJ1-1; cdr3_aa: CASSLTANTEAFF; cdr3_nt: TGTGCCAGTAGTTTAACCGCAAACACTGAAGCTTTCTTT
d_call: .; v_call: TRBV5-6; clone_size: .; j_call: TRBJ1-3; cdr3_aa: CASNNGIFGNTIYF; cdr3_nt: TGTGCCAGTAACAACGGAATTTTTGGAAACACCATATATTTT
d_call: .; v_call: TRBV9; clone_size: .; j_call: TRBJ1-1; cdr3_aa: CASSERWVNTEAFF; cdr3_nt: TGTGCCAGCAGCGAGCGGTGGGTGAACACTGAAGCTTTCTTT
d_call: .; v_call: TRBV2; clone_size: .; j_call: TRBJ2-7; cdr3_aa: CASRRDIAYEQYF; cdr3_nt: TGTGCCAGCAGACGGGACATAGCCTACGAGCAGTACTTC
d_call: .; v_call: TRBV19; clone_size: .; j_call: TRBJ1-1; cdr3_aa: CASSIVQEVTNTEAFF; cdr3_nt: TGTGCCAGTAGTATCGTTCAGGAGGTAACGAACACTGAAGCTTTCTTT
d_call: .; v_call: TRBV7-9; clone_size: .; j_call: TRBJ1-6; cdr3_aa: CASSLESSYNSPLHF; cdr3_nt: TGTGCCAGCAGCTTAGAGAGTTCCTATAATTCACCCCTCCACTTT
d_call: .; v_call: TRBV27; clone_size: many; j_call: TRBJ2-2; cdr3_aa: CASSFGVNTGELFF; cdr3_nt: TGTGCCAGCAGTTTCGGAGTGAACACCGGGGAGCTGTTTTTT
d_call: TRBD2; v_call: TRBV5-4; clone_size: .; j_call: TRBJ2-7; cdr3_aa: CASSKGLEGEQYF; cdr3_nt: TGTGCCAGCAGCAAAGGACTAGAGGGAGAGCAGTACTTC
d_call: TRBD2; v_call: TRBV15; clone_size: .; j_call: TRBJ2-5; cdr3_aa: CATSRSWGGTQYF; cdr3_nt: TGTGCCACCAGCAGATCATGGGGGGGGACCCAGTACTTC
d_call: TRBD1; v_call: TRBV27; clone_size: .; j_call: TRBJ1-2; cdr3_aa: CASRTGLSRSYTF; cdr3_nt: TGTGCCAGTAGGACAGGACTTTCGAGGAGCTACACCTTC
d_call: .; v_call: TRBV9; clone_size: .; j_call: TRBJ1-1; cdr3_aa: CASSVEENTEAFF; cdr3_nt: TGTGCCAGCAGCGTAGAGGAGAACACTGAAGCTTTCTTT
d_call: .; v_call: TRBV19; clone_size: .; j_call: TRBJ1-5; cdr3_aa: CASTPLDRTQRPQHF; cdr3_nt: TGTGCCAGTACCCCCCTTGACAGGACCCAACGGCCCCAGCATTTT
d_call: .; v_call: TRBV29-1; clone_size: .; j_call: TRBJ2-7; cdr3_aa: CSVGRGGEQYF; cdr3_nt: TGCAGCGTTGGGCGTGGGGGCGAGCAGTACTTC
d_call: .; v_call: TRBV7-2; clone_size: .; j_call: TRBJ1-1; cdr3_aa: CASSYVGNTEAFF; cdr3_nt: TGTGCCAGCAGCTACGTTGGGAACACTGAAGCTTTCTTT
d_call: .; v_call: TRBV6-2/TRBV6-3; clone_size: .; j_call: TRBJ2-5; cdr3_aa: CASSYKETQYF; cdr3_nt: TGTGCCAGCAGTTACAAAGAGACCCAGTACTTC
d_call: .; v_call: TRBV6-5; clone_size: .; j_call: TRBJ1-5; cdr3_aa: CASSSLLGSGQPQHF; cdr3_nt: TGTGCCAGCAGTTCCCTCCTCGGTTCGGGTCAGCCCCAGCATTTT
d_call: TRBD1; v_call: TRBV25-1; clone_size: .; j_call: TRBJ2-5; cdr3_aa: CASSGEDRNLQETQYF; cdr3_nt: TGTGCCAGCAGTGGAGAGGACAGGAACCTCCAAGAGACCCAGTACTTC
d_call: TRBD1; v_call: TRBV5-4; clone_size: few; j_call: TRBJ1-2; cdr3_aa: CASSDLRGLWGYTF; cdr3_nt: TGTGCCAGCAGCGACCTCAGGGGGCTTTGGGGCTACACCTTC
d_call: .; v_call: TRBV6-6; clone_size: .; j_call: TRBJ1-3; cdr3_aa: CASSPQARELNTIYF; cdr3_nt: TGTGCCAGCAGCCCCCAGGCGCGGGAGCTAAACACCATATATTTT
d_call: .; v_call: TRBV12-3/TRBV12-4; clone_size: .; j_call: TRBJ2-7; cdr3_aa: CASSLETGAEQYF; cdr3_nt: TGTGCCAGCAGTTTAGAAACGGGTGCCGAGCAGTACTTC
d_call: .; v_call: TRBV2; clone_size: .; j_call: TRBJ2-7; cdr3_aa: CASSEIGPLGEQYF; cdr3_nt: TGTGCCAGCAGTGAAATTGGCCCCTTGGGCGAGCAGTACTTC
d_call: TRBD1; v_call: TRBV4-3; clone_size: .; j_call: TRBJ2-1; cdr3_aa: CASSQQTGSMGNEQFF; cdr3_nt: TGCGCCAGCAGCCAACAGACAGGGAGTATGGGCAATGAGCAGTTCTTC
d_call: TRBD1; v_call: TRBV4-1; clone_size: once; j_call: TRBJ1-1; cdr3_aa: CASGTGGTEAFF; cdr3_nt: TGCGCCAGCGGTACAGGGGGCACTGAAGCTTTCTTT
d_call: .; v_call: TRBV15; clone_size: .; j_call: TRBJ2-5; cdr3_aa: CATSRGQETQYF; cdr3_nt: TGTGCCACCAGCAGAGGCCAAGAGACCCAGTACTTC
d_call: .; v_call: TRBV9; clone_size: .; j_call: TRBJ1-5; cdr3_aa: CASSVEGGNQPQHF; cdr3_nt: TGTGCCAGCAGCGTAGAGGGAGGGAATCAGCCCCAGCATTTT
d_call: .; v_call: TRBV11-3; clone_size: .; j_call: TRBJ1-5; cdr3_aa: CASSPVRGGGQPQHF; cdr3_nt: TGTGCCAGCAGCCCGGTGAGGGGTGGAGGGCAGCCCCAGCATTTT
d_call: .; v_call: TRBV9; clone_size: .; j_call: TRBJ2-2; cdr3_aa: CASSVQREGVLFF; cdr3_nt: TGTGCCAGCAGCGTTCAAAGGGAGGGGGTGCTGTTTTTT
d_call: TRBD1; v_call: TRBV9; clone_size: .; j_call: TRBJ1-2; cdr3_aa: CASSPWGQGGDGYTF; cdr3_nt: TGTGCCAGCAGCCCTTGGGGACAGGGTGGGGATGGCTACACCTTC
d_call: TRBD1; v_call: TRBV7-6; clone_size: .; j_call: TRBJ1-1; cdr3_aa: CASSLSGGISSTEAFF; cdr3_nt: TGTGCCAGCAGCTTGTCAGGGGGAATATCGAGCACTGAAGCTTTCTTT
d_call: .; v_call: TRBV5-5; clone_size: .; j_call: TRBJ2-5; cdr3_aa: CASSLLSAYETQYF; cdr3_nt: TGTGCCAGCAGCTTGCTGTCGGCTTACGAGACCCAGTACTTC
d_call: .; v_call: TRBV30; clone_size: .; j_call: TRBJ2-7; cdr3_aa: CAWSAGGEQYF; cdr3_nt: TGTGCCTGGAGTGCCGGCGGGGAGCAGTACTTC
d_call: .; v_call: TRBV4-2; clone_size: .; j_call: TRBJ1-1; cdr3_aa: CASSQDWTENTEAFF; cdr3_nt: TGTGCCAGCAGCCAAGACTGGACGGAGAACACTGAAGCTTTCTTT
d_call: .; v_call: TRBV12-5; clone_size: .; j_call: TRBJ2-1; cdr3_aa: CASGSPRGFDNEQFF; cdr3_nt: TGTGCTAGTGGCTCCCCGAGGGGGTTTGACAATGAGCAGTTCTTC
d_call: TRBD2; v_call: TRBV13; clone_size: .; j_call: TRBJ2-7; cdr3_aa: CASSIPTRGVAEQYF; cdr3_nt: TGTGCCAGCAGCATCCCTACGCGGGGGGTGGCCGAGCAGTACTTC
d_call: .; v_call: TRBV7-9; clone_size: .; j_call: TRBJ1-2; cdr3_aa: CASSTGEKDYGYTF; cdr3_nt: TGTGCCAGCAGTACGGGGGAGAAGGACTATGGCTACACCTTC
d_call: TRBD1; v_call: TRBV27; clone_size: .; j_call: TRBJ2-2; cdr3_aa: CASPIDRGTGELFF; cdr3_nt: TGTGCCAGCCCCATTGACAGGGGCACCGGGGAGCTGTTTTTT
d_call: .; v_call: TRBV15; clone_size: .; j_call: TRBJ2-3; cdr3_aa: CATLDTTRASTDTQYF; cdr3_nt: TGTGCCACCCTGGACACTACGAGGGCTAGCACAGATACGCAGTATTTT
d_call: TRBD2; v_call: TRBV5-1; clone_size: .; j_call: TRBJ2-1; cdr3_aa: CASSLVAGANEQFF; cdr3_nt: TGCGCCAGCAGCTTGGTAGCGGGGGCCAATGAGCAGTTCTTC
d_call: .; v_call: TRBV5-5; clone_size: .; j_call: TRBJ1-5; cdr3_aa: CASSAVRGDQPQHF; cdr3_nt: TGTGCCAGCAGCGCCGTTAGAGGCGATCAGCCCCAGCATTTT
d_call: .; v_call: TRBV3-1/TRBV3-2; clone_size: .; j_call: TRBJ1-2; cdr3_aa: CASSQSRTLTNYGYTF; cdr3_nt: TGTGCCAGCAGCCAATCCAGGACCTTGACTAACTATGGCTACACCTTC
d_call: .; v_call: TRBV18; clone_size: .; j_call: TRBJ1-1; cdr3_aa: CASSPRGMNTEAFF; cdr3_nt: TGTGCCAGCTCACCAAGAGGGATGAACACTGAAGCTTTCTTT
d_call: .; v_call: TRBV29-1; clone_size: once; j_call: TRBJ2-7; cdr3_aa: CSVRGDSYEQYF; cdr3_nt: TGCAGCGTGAGGGGGGACTCCTACGAGCAGTACTTC
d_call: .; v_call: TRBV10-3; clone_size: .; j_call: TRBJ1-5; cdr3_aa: CAISLAGINQPQHF; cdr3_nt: TGTGCCATCAGCTTAGCAGGGATCAATCAGCCCCAGCATTTT
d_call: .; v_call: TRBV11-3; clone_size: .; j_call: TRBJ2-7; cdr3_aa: CASSLGTGLSYEQYF; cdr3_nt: TGTGCCAGCAGCTTAGGTACGGGGTTGTCCTACGAGCAGTACTTC
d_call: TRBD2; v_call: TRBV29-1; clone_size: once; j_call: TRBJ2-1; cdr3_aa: CSVNIPGLASLFDEQFF; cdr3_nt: TGCAGCGTGAATATACCGGGACTAGCCTCACTTTTCGATGAGCAGTTCTTC
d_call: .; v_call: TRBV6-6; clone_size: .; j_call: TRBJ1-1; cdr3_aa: CASILHTEAFF; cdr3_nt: TGTGCCAGCATCTTACACACTGAAGCTTTCTTT
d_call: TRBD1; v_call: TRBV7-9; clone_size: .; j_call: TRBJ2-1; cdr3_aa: CASSPKGAGEQFF; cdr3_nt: TGTGCCAGCAGCCCTAAGGGGGCTGGGGAGCAGTTCTTC
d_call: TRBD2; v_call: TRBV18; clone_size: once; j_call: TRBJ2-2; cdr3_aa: CASSREAGRPHTGELFF; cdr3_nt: TGTGCCAGCTCACGCGAAGCGGGAAGACCTCACACCGGGGAGCTGTTTTTT
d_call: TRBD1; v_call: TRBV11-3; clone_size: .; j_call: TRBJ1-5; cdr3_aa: CASSSQGGPQHF; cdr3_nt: TGTGCCAGCAGCTCCCAGGGGGGGCCCCAGCATTTT
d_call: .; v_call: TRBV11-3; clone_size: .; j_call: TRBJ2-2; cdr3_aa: CASSPRQFTNTGELFF; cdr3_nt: TGTGCCAGCAGTCCTAGACAGTTTACGAACACCGGGGAGCTGTTTTTT
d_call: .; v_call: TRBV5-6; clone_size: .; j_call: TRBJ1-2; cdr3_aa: CASSLKGSPLGYTF; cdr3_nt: TGTGCCAGCAGCCTAAAAGGATCCCCCTTGGGCTACACCTTC
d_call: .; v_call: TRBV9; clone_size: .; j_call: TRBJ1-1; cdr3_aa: CASSVVSGRNTEAFF; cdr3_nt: TGTGCCAGCAGCGTAGTGTCAGGTAGGAACACTGAAGCTTTCTTT
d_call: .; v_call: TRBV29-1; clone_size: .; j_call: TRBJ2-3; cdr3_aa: CSVETREVSRTDTQYF; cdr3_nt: TGCAGCGTTGAAACACGCGAAGTCTCACGAACAGATACGCAGTATTTT
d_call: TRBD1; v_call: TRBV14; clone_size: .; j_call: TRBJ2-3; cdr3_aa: CASSQDWGQSTDTQYF; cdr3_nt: TGTGCCAGCAGCCAAGATTGGGGACAGAGCACAGATACGCAGTATTTT
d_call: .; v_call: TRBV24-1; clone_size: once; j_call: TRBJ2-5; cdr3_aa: CATSDGAEETQYF; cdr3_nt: TGTGCCACCAGTGATGGGGCTGAGGAGACCCAGTACTTC
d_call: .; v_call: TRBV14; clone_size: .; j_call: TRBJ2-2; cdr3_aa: CASSRAGTTTGELFF; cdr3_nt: TGTGCCAGCAGCCGCGCCGGGACCACGACCGGGGAGCTGTTTTTT